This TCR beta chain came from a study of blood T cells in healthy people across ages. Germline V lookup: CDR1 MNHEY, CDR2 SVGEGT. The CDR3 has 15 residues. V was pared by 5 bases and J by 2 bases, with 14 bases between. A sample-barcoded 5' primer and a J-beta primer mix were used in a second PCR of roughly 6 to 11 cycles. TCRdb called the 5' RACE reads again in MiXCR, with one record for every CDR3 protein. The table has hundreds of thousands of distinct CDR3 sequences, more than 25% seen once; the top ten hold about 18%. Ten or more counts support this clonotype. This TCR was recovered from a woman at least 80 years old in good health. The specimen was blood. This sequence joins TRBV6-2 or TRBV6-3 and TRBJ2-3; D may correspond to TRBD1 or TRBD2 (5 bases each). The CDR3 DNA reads TGTGCCAGCAGTGGACTGTGGGGGACCACAGATACGCAGTATTTT. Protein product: CASSGLWGTTDTQYF.